One sample yielded the 16 T cell receptor beta chains listed below, sequenced in a study of blood T cells in healthy people across ages. A J-beta primer mix and a sample-barcoded 5' primer were used in a second PCR of about 7 to 12 cycles. TCRdb redid the calling of the 5' RACE reads with MiXCR, one entry per CDR3 protein. The repertoire has 600,000 to 900,000 distinct CDR3 sequences, about 26% of them found once; the top ten carry under 3%. These data also formed part of another study, on T cells of mothers and their children.

Sequenced sample: blood. The receptor source for this set is a boy between 10 and 17 years old in good health.

This clonotype was observed a handful of times. The chain employs TRBV29-1 and TRBJ2-5; 10 bases are a match to TRBD2. The V gene end was trimmed by 3 bases and the J gene end by 4 bases; junction bases not matched to a gene: 2. Germline CDR1 and CDR2: SQVTM and ANQGSEA. This CDR3 comprises 13 residues. This CDR3 is CSVEASGGETQYF. CDR3 sequence (DNA): TGCAGCGTTGAGGCTAGCGGGGGAGAGACCCAGTACTTC.

This chain joins TRBV2 and TRBJ1-1; 7 positions agree with TRBD1. This CDR3 region has 16 residues. Germline-derived CDR1 and CDR2 are SNHLY and FYNNEI. After removal of 6 bases from V and 1 base from J, the junction contained 11 bases not matched to a gene. The CDR3 reads CASSLRQGSANTEAFF. The CDR3 DNA reads as TGTGCCAGCAGCCTCCGACAGGGAAGTGCGAACACTGAAGCTTTCTTT. The entire variable domain, with the rest obtained from reference TRBV2 and TRBJ1-1, is as follows: EPEVTQTPSHQVTQMGQEVILRCVPISNHLYFYWYRQILGQKVEFLVSFYNNEISEKSEIFDDQFSVERPDGSNFTLKIRSTKLEDSAMYFCASSLRQGSANTEAFFGQGTRLTVV.

The V gene is TRBV12-3 or TRBV12-4, the J gene TRBJ2-5; the match to TRBD2 covers 8 bases. The V segment lost 6 bases and the J segment 5 bases; nucleotides outside the gene matches: 5. This CDR3 comprises 13 residues. The CDR3, as DNA: TGTGCCAGCAGAACGGGGGGGAAGGAGACCCAGTACTTC. Residues: CASRTGGKETQYF.

The V gene is TRBV20-1, the J gene TRBJ1-1; D possibly corresponds to TRBD1 (5 bases). V was clipped by 0 bases and J by 4 bases, with 9 bases between them. Germline CDR1 DFQATT, CDR2 SNEGSKA (reference sequence). The CDR3 consists of 13 residues. CDR3 region: CSARDETVTEAFF. In DNA form, the CDR3 reads TGCAGTGCTAGAGATGAGACAGTCACTGAAGCTTTCTTT.

The rearrangement uses TRBV7-9 and TRBJ2-5; D is perhaps TRBD1 or TRBD2 (5 bases each). The J call is in doubt because the DNA end fits TRBJ2-1 better. The CDR3 contains 16 residues. Per the germline V gene, CDR1 is SEHNR and CDR2 is FQNEAQ (reference sequence). The CDR3: CASSLLGPRTYNEQFF. CDR3 DNA sequence: TGTGCCAGCAGCTTATTGGGACCCCGGACTTACAATGAGCAGTTCTTC.

The V and J genes are TRBV20-1 and TRBJ2-4; D possibly matches TRBD1 or TRBD2 (5 bases each). The V gene's germline CDR1 is DFQATT and CDR2 SNEGSKA (reference sequence). Trimming cost V 1 base and J 6 bases, with 10 bases left between them. The CDR3 is made up of 13 amino acids. The CDR3 sequence is CSARGSGTNIQYF. CDR3 DNA: TGCAGTGCTAGAGGGTCGGGGACAAACATTCAGTACTTC.

The CDR3 DNA is TGTGCCAGCAGCTTGTGGTACCTTATTCCTCCCGACAGGGCGGCCGAGCAGTACTTC. It yields the protein CASSLWYLIPPDRAAEQYF. V usage is TRBV5-6 and J usage is TRBJ2-7, with 7 bases matching TRBD1. V dropped 1 base and J dropped 6; count of bases not matched to a gene: 22. The CDR3 is 19 residues long. The germline gives CDR1 SGHDT, CDR2 YYEEEE.

This chain links TRBV7-2 with TRBJ1-2, with TRBD1 matching over 7 bases. Trimming cost V 5 bases and J 8 bases; bases outside gene matches: 17. Germline CDR1 is SGHTA and CDR2 is FQGNSA. There are 16 residues in the CDR3. The CDR3 reads CASSKLGTETLQGYTF. The CDR3 DNA follows: TGTGCCAGCAGCAAGTTAGGGACAGAGACCCTCCAGGGCTACACCTTC. Full variable domain (rest looked up from reference TRBV7-2 and TRBJ1-2): GAGVSQSPSNKVTEKGKDVELRCDPISGHTALYWYRQSLGQGLEFLIYFQGNSAPDKSGLPSDRFSAERTGGSVSTLTIQRTQQEDSAVYLCASSKLGTETLQGYTFGSGTRLTVV.

The V gene is TRBV6-5, the J gene TRBJ2-1; 9 bases fit TRBD2. The CDR3 runs to 17 residues. The germline CDR1 and CDR2 sequences are MNHEY and SVGAGI. J gave up 5 bases and V 10 bases, and 18 bases lay outside the gene matches. In DNA form, the CDR3 reads TGTGCCACCCGGGTTTTCGGCGGGGGGGCCGGGGACAATGAGCAGTTCTTC. Protein product: CATRVFGGGAGDNEQFF.

This chain uses TRBV12-3 or TRBV12-4 with TRBJ2-7; 8 positions match TRBD1. V dropped 3 bases and J dropped 4; count of bases not matched to a gene: 8. This CDR3 has 15 amino acids. The CDR3 DNA reads as TGTGCCAGCAGTTTCCCACAGGGGGAAGGGTACGAGCAGTACTTC. It encodes CASSFPQGEGYEQYF.

The chain has TRBV29-1 and TRBJ2-5, with TRBD1 as a possible D gene (6 bases). The end of the DNA aligns better with TRBJ2-7, so the J call may be wrong. Germline lookup yields CDR1 SQVTM and CDR2 ANQGSEA. The CDR3 length is 12 residues. The CDR3 sequence: CSVPTPRGEQYF. In nucleotides, the CDR3 is TGCAGCGTCCCGACGCCCAGGGGCGAGCAGTACTTC.

This clonotype has a handful of counts. The chain couples TRBV20-1 to TRBJ2-5, with TRBD1 matching over 7 bases. Germline CDR1 and CDR2: DFQATT and SNEGSKA (reference sequence). V lost 1 base and J lost 2; bases outside the gene matches: 4. CDR3 length equals 14 residues. In nucleotides, the CDR3 is TGCAGTGCTAGAGCCGGGGACAGACAAGAGACCCAGTACTTC. It is translated as CSARAGDRQETQYF.

V and J are TRBV10-3 and TRBJ2-1; 7 bases match TRBD2. V shed 4 bases, J shed 5 bases, and the junction held 5 bases outside the gene matches. Germline lookup yields CDR1 ENHRY and CDR2 SYGVKD. The CDR3 sequence is 14 residues long. The CDR3 DNA sequence: TGTGCCATCAGTGGGGCAGGGAGGGACAATGAGCAGTTCTTC. Amino acids: CAISGAGRDNEQFF.

V and J are TRBV20-1 and TRBJ1-4; D remains unclear. The CDR3 is 11 amino acids. Germline values: CDR1 DFQATT, CDR2 SNEGSKA (reference sequence). Trimming left V 6 bases short and J 0 bases short, with 2 bases between. The CDR3 loop reads CSASTNEKLFF. CDR3 coding DNA: TGCAGTGCCTCAACTAATGAAAAACTGTTTTTT.

This clonotype was recorded a few times. This chain uses TRBV29-1 with TRBJ2-5, with D possibly matching TRBD2 (6 bases). TRBJ2-7 explains the end of the DNA better; the J call may be wrong. The CDR3 is 14 residues long. Per germline, CDR1 SQVTM and CDR2 ANQGSEA. The CDR3 region has the DNA TGCAGCGTTGCGGGGGTAAGGAGCTCCTACGAGCAGTACTTC. This sequence encodes CSVAGVRSSYEQYF.

The chain employs TRBV6-6 and TRBJ2-5; D gene uncertain. Judging by the DNA end, TRBJ2-7 fits better; the J call may be wrong. CDR1 and CDR2 from the germline V gene are MNHNY and SVGAGI (reference sequence). The CDR3 has 13 residues. CDR3 nucleotides: TGTGCCAGTAGACCAAAAATCTTCTACGAGCAGTACTTC. It is translated as CASRPKIFYEQYF.